One and the same sample provided the 14 T cell receptor beta chains below, sequenced in a study of breast tumors, draining lymph nodes, adjacent tissues (dated by TCRdb to the mid-2010s). Lymph node samples came from the axillary draining lymph nodes of breast cancer patients. The method behind the library was multiplex PCR. The data were produced on an Illumina HiSeq 2000. Through fastp at Q25 and MiXCR, TCRdb rebuilt clones from the public reads, retaining in-frame beta chains. For every CDR3 protein sequence, its rows merge into one entry that carries the most common genes and DNA. This sample lists 200,000 to 250,000 distinct CDR3 sequences; 30% to 35% were detected once. Under 4.5% of the sample lies in the top ten. What was sequenced was axillary lymph node tissue. Receptors originate from a female donor with breast cancer. Some clones in this sample may be carry-over from other donors' samples.

The chain combines TRBV7-2 with TRBJ2-3, with a possible D match to TRBD1 (6 bases). This CDR3 contains 16 residues. Germline assignment: CDR1 SGHTA and CDR2 FQGNSA. V was shortened by 5 bases and J by 4 bases, with 19 bases between the two germline ends. In DNA form, the CDR3 reads TGTGCCAGCAGCACCCGGACAGCTGGACGTCCAGATACGCAGTATTTT. This sequence encodes CASSTRTAGRPDTQYF.

This clonotype has just one count. Lacking the conserved final phenylalanine or tryptophan, this CDR3 likely reflects a read error. Because the CDR3's place on the DNA is in doubt, the DNA is left out and the CDR3 is given as listed by TCRdb. V and J are TRBV6-4 and TRBJ1-6. Per the germline V gene, CDR1 is MRHNA and CDR2 is SNTAGT. Ends included, the CDR3 has 9 residues. The CDR3 region is CASTASTAV.

With regard to this clonotype: This may be a read error: a much more frequent sequence differs by one nucleotide. This chain joins TRBV6-5 and TRBJ2-7; D remains ambiguous. V was pared by 6 bases and J by 1 base, with 10 bases between. CDR1 and CDR2 from the germline V gene are MNHEY and SVGAGI. CDR3 length: 13 residues. This CDR3 reads CASRLQQSYEQYF. The CDR3 bases are TGTGCCAGCAGACTACAACAGTCCTACGAGCAGTACTTC.

This clonotype has only one observation. This chain connects TRBV20-1 to TRBJ1-2, with 8 bases matching TRBD1. Germline V gives CDR1 DFQATT, CDR2 SNEGSKA (reference sequence). The junction had 18 bases not matched to a gene; V was cut back by 3 bases and J by 0 bases. The CDR3 contains 19 residues. The DNA of the CDR3 is TGCAGTGCTAGTGGTTTGGTGAGGACAGGGCCTCCCCCTAACTATGGCTACACCTTC. Protein product: CSASGLVRTGPPPNYGYTF.

Many counts were recorded for this clonotype. In nucleotides, the CDR3 is TGTGCCAGCAGGCCGGGACAGAAGTATGGCTACACCTTC. Its protein is CASRPGQKYGYTF. This chain links TRBV5-6 with TRBJ1-2, with 7 bases matching TRBD1. V was pared by 5 bases and J by 5 bases, with 6 bases of the junction left unmatched. Per germline, CDR1 SGHDT and CDR2 YYEEEE. This CDR3 comprises 13 residues.

V usage is TRBV20-1 and J usage is TRBJ1-6; possibly TRBD1 for D (5 bases). With 2 bases removed from V and 10 bases from J, the gap between germline ends came to 15 bases. The CDR3 runs to 14 residues. Germline CDR1 and CDR2: DFQATT and SNEGSKA (reference sequence). CDR3 in DNA: TGCAGTGCTAGACGCCCAGGGAAATGGTCACCCCTCCACTTT. This gives the protein CSARRPGKWSPLHF.

With respect to this clonotype: Since the CDR3 does not end with the conserved phenylalanine or tryptophan, this likely comes from a read error. The chain has TRBV20-1 and TRBJ2-7; the D gene is possibly TRBD2 (5 bases). Trimming cost V 3 bases and J 6 bases, with 18 bases left between them. Germline lookup yields CDR1 DFQATT and CDR2 SNEGSKA (reference sequence). CDR3 size: 14 residues. The DNA for the CDR3 is TGCAGTGCTAGTCAGCGGAGTTCCTTCTCCGAGCAGTACCTC. This sequence encodes CSASQRSSFSEQYL.

This clonotype was seen many times. The CDR3: CSVQAPGLIVSETQYF. As DNA, the CDR3 is TGCAGCGTTCAGGCACCGGGACTAATAGTCAGCGAGACCCAGTACTTC. The rearrangement joins TRBV29-1 to TRBJ2-5; 7 nucleotides align to TRBD2. After removal of 5 bases from V and 5 bases from J, the junction contained 17 bases not matched to a gene. Looked up from germline, CDR1 is SQVTM and CDR2 is ANQGSEA. The CDR3 has 16 residues.

V and J are TRBV27 and TRBJ1-2; 7 positions agree with TRBD1. The J segment lost 0 bases and the V segment lost 6 bases, leaving 4 bases of the junction unmatched. The CDR3 is made up of 14 amino acids. Germline V gene lookup returns CDR1 MNHEY and CDR2 SMNVEV (reference sequence). CDR3 DNA sequence: TGTGCCAGCAGAAGGACAGGACCTAACTATGGCTACACCTTC. This sequence encodes CASRRTGPNYGYTF.

The sample holds many counts of this clonotype. This chain joins TRBV7-2 and TRBJ2-7, with 9 nucleotides matching TRBD2. The CDR3 sequence is 13 residues long. V was clipped by 4 bases and J by 2 bases; unmatched bases: 0. CDR1 is SGHTA and CDR2 is FQGNSA in the germline V gene. CDR3 sequence: CASSSSGAYEQYF. The CDR3 coding sequence is TGTGCCAGCAGCTCTAGCGGGGCCTACGAGCAGTACTTC.

This clonotype came up many times. Here the CDR3 reads CASSVDAGVGFSGNTIYF. The CDR3 region has the DNA TGTGCCAGCAGCGTAGATGCAGGGGTCGGCTTCTCTGGAAACACCATATATTTT. J is TRBJ1-3 and V is TRBV9; weak D call: TRBD1 (6 bases). Germline V CDR1 and CDR2: SGDLS, YYNGEE. The ends were cut back, 0 bases at V and 0 bases at J, with 16 bases in the middle. The CDR3 totals 18 residues. The full variable domain, with the rest looked up from reference TRBV9 and TRBJ1-3, is DSGVTQTPKHLITATGQRVTLRCSPRSGDLSVYWYQQSLDQGLQFLIQYYNGEERAKGNILERFSAQQFPDLHSELNLSSLELGDSALYFCASSVDAGVGFSGNTIYFGEGSWLTVV.

With regard to this clonotype: This may arise from a read error, as a much more abundant clone is one base away. This chain connects TRBV4-1 to TRBJ1-2; D gene unclear. CDR3 size: 16 residues. Germline values: CDR1 MGHRA, CDR2 YSYEKL. In DNA form, the CDR3 reads TGCGCCAGCAGCCCTGAACACACCGTCATAGGCTATGACTACACCTTC. Protein: CASSPEHTVIGYDYTF.

The table lists this clonotype with many counts. The gene calls are TRBV10-2 and TRBJ1-2; D might be TRBD1 (5 bases). Trimming took off 2 bases at V and 3 bases at J, with 7 bases between the two ends. Germline loops: CDR1 WSHSY, CDR2 SAAADI. The CDR3 runs to 13 residues. CDR3 residues: CASSEGDYYGYTF. The CDR3 DNA follows: TGCGCCAGCAGTGAGGGGGACTACTATGGCTACACCTTC.

J is TRBJ2-1 and V is TRBV7-2, with D possibly matching TRBD1 (6 bases). Germline lookup yields CDR1 SGHTA and CDR2 FQGNSA. The V and J ends lost 3 bases and 12 bases respectively, with 12 bases between them. CDR3 length: 12 residues. The CDR3 sequence: CASSLGTNTQFF. Written as DNA, the CDR3 is TGTGCCAGCAGCTTGGGGACAAATACGCAGTTCTTC.